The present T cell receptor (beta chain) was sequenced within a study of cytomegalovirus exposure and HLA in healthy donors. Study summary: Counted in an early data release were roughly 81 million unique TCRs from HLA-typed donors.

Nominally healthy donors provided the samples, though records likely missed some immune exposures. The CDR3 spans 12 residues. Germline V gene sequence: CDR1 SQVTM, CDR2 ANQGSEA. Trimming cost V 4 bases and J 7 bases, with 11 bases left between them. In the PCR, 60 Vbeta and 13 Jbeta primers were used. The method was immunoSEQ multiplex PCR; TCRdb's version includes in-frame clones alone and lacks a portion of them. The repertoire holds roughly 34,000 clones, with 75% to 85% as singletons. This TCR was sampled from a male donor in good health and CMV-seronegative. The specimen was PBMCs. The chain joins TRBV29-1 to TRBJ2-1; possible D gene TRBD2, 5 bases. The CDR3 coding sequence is TGCAGCGTTGGAGGGTGGGAAAATGAGCAGTTCTTC. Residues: CSVGGWENEQFF.